Listed below are T cell receptor beta chains from one sample, sequenced in a study of sequential checkpoint blockade in melanoma. The repertoire was sequenced with immunoSEQ multiplex PCR; TCRdb's copy has only in-frame clones and lacks some. Of around 13,000 clones in the sample, roughly 76% were seen once. Material: CD8+ T cells sorted from blood (inferred from file names), obtained from a patient given nivolumab and ipilimumab in sequence. The receptors here all came from a human patient with melanoma. Some clones in this sample may be carry-over from other donors' samples. Both conserved end residues are part of each CDR3. The D gene is left open where the match is weak. Size tells how often a clone was seen (once, few, many) or the class of an expanded clone, and some rows leave it out.

NA 15 TRBJ2-1 NA TRBV6-1 TGTGCCAGCAGTGCGGGAGTGAGCTCCTACAATGAGCAGTTCTTC CASSAGVSSYNEQFF
NA 15 TRBJ2-5 TRBD1 TRBV7-9 TGTGCCAGCAGCTTAGGGGACAGGGGGTCAGAGACCCAGTACTTC CASSLGDRGSETQYF
NA 20 TRBJ1-3 NA TRBV7-7 TGTGCCAGCAGTTCTCATCCAATCTACGGGTCTCCTCCCTCTGGAAACACCATATATTTT CASSSHPIYGSPPSGNTIYF
once 12 TRBJ1-1 NA TRBV10-3 TGTGCCGTCCGATCAGGGGACACTGAAGCTTTCTTT CAVRSGDTEAFF
NA 16 TRBJ1-2 NA TRBV30 TGTGCCTGGAGTGATATCGGGGTACCCACTAACTATGGCTACACCTTC CAWSDIGVPTNYGYTF
NA 12 TRBJ2-5 NA TRBV29-1 TGCAGCGTTGTGGGCAACCAAGAGACCCAGTACTTC CSVVGNQETQYF
NA 11 TRBJ2-6 NA TRBV7-9 TGTGCCAGCAGCTTAGGGCTCGTCCTGACTTTC CASSLGLVLTF
NA 14 TRBJ1-3 NA TRBV6-5 TGTGCCAGCAGTTATAGCCCTGGGGGAAACACCATATATTTT CASSYSPGGNTIYF
NA 14 TRBJ1-2 NA TRBV27 TGTGCCAGCAGTCTGGGGAGTGGATTCACTGGCTACACCTTC CASSLGSGFTGYTF
once 14 TRBJ2-4 NA TRBV15 TGTGCCACCAGCAGAGATAAGGAGGTAAACATTCAGTACTTC CATSRDKEVNIQYF
NA 17 TRBJ2-7 NA TRBV7-9 TGTGCCAGCAGCTTAGCGCTGGGCAGCCTACGTTCCTACGAGCAGTACTTC CASSLALGSLRSYEQYF
NA 16 TRBJ2-7 NA TRBV5-1 TGCGCCAGCAGCTGGGGATTAGGGGTCCTTCCCTACGAGCAGTACTTC CASSWGLGVLPYEQYF
NA 16 TRBJ2-1 TRBD1 TRBV4-3 TGCGCCAGCAGCCCGGGGACAGGGTTTTTGTACAATGAGCAGTTCTTC CASSPGTGFLYNEQFF
NA 15 TRBJ1-3 NA TRBV4-3 TGCGCCAGCAGCCAAACAGGCCTCTCTGGAAACACCATATATTTT CASSQTGLSGNTIYF
NA 15 TRBJ2-7 TRBD1 TRBV4-3 TGCGCCAGCAGCCAACAAGGGGGCAAAGGCTACGAGCAGTACTTC CASSQQGGKGYEQYF
once 17 TRBJ2-6 NA TRBV2 TGTGCCAGCAGTAGCAACTACGGCCTCTCTGGGGCCAACGTCCTGACTTTC CASSSNYGLSGANVLTF
many 15 TRBJ1-5 NA TRBV28 TGTGCCAGCAGTCTATCAAACAGGGTGTGGCAGCCCCAGCATTTT CASSLSNRVWQPQHF
NA 19 TRBJ1-5 NA TRBV28 TGTGCCAGCAGTTTATTGAACAGGGTTTGGGTTCTTGGCAATCAGCCCCAGCATTTT CASSLLNRVWVLGNQPQHF
NA 15 TRBJ2-1 TRBD2 TRBV7-9 TGTGCCAGCAGGAGCGGGGGGGCTTCCGACAATGAGCAGTTCTTC CASRSGGASDNEQFF
NA 14 TRBJ2-7 TRBD1 TRBV30 TGTGCCTGGAGTAGGGGGACAGGGGACTACGAGCAGTACTTC CAWSRGTGDYEQYF
many 16 TRBJ2-1 TRBD2 TRBV7-9 TGTGCCAGCAGCCATGGGACTAGCGGACCCTACAATGAGCAGTTCTTC CASSHGTSGPYNEQFF
NA 14 TRBJ1-4 NA TRBV9 TGTGCCAGCAGCGCAGGGGCACTGAATGAAAAACTGTTTTTT CASSAGALNEKLFF
NA 13 TRBJ2-7 NA TRBV29-1 TGCAGCGTTACAGGGTGGCCGGGGTACGAGCAGTACTTC CSVTGWPGYEQYF
few 14 TRBJ1-2 TRBD1 TRBV19 TGTGCCAGTAGTATCGACGACAGGGACTATGGCTACACCTTC CASSIDDRDYGYTF
once 14 TRBJ2-1 TRBD2 TRBV6-5 TGTGCCAGCAGCGGGACTAGCTGGGGGAATGAGCAGTTCTTC CASSGTSWGNEQFF
NA 15 TRBJ1-1 TRBD1 TRBV4-3 TGCGCCAGCAGCCAGGGCCAGGGGGAGAACACTGAAGCTTTCTTT CASSQGQGENTEAFF
medium-sized 13 TRBJ2-7 NA TRBV7-3 TGTGCCAGCAGCTTAACTCAGGGCCACAAGCAGTACTTC CASSLTQGHKQYF
few 15 TRBJ2-7 NA TRBV5-3 TGTGCCAGCAGCCAAGAAAGGGACTGGACCTACGAGCAGTACTTC CASSQERDWTYEQYF
NA 11 TRBJ2-7 NA TRBV5-6 TGTGCCAGCAGCATGTCATACGAGCAGTACTTC CASSMSYEQYF
NA 17 TRBJ2-5 NA TRBV9 TGTGCCAGCAGCGTAGGCCAGGAACTAGATTTGAGGGAGACCCAGTACTTC CASSVGQELDLRETQYF
NA 16 TRBJ1-4 NA TRBV14 TGTGCCAGCAGCCCGGCAGGGGAGGGCTTGAATGAAAAACTGTTTTTT CASSPAGEGLNEKLFF